Listed below are T cell receptor beta chains from one sample, sequenced in a study of blood T cells in healthy people across ages. MiXCR, applied by TCRdb to the 5' RACE reads, yields one record per CDR3 protein. The sample has 870,000 or so distinct CDR3 sequences, roughly 26% seen once; the top ten hold 15% to 20%. Sequences were obtained from blood. The receptors come from a woman aged 80 or over in good health. The CDR3 runs from the conserved cysteine through the conserved F or W. Fields, in order: D gene, J gene, clone size, V gene, CDR3 DNA, CDR3 protein. The D gene is left open where the match is weak. Clone size appears in some rows only: once, few, many, or a class for an expanded clone.

>.|TRBJ1-6|many|TRBV27
TGTGCCAGCAGTTATACGGACAAAAATAATTCACCCCTCCACTTT
CASSYTDKNNSPLHF
>.|TRBJ2-1|many|TRBV4-2
TGTGCCAGCAGCCAAGACCCCCGGGCAGGGCCCTACAATGAGCAGTTCTTC
CASSQDPRAGPYNEQFF
>.|TRBJ1-1|many|TRBV20-1
TGCAGTGCTAGAGATCTTAAGAGGGGGGACACTGAAGCTTTCTTT
CSARDLKRGDTEAFF
>.|TRBJ1-1|.|TRBV27
TGTGCCACCCGCGGGGGGTCGTACACTGAAGCTTTCTTT
CATRGGSYTEAFF
>.|TRBJ2-7|.|TRBV5-1
TGCGACAGCAGCTTGGACCACTACGAGCAGTACTTC
CDSSLDHYEQYF
>TRBD1|TRBJ1-1|.|TRBV11-2
TGTGCCAGCAGTATCTACAGGGGTGGCACTGAAGCTTTCTTT
CASSIYRGGTEAFF
>.|TRBJ2-7|many|TRBV30
TGTGCCTGGAGTGTAAGCTCCTCCTACGAGCAGTACTTC
CAWSVSSSYEQYF
>.|TRBJ2-3|many|TRBV9
TGTGCCAGCAGCGACTGGACAGAGTACACAGATACGCAGTATTTT
CASSDWTEYTDTQYF
>.|TRBJ2-7|many|TRBV10-2
TGCGCCAGCAGTGAGGGGTATGGCTACGAGCAGTACTTC
CASSEGYGYEQYF
>.|TRBJ2-2|few|TRBV12-3/TRBV12-4
TGTGCCAGCAGTTTATCTGAGGGGTCCGGGGAGCTGTTTTTT
CASSLSEGSGELFF
>TRBD2|TRBJ2-5|.|TRBV13
TGTGCCAGCAGCTTAAGGACGAGGAGCGGGGGAAACAATGAGCAGTACTTC
CASSLRTRSGGNNEQYF
>.|TRBJ2-5|many|TRBV3-1
TGTGCCAGCAGCCAAGTTCCGCCCGCCCAAGAGACCCAGTACTTC
CASSQVPPAQETQYF
>TRBD1|TRBJ1-1|many|TRBV30
TGTGCCTACGGGACAGCGAGGACTGAAGCTTTCTTT
CAYGTARTEAFF
>.|TRBJ1-6|many|TRBV7-2
TGTGCCAGCAGCTTAGGACAGGAGCCTTCACCCCTCCACTTT
CASSLGQEPSPLHF
>.|TRBJ2-1|many|TRBV29-1
TGCAGCGTCCTGAATCCAGGCAGTATCGCTGAGCAGTTCTTC
CSVLNPGSIAEQFF
>.|TRBJ2-7|.|TRBV3-1
TGTGCCAGCAGCCAAGCGTATACAGTCTTATACGAGCAGTACTTC
CASSQAYTVLYEQYF
>TRBD2|TRBJ2-1|few|TRBV3-1
TGTGCCAGCAGCCGACCCCTCCGGGGGGTGGTTTCTGAGCAGTTCTTC
CASSRPLRGVVSEQFF
>TRBD1|TRBJ2-3|.|TRBV5-1
TGCGCCAGCAGCTGGGAGGCAGGGGGCATAGATACGCAGTATTTT
CASSWEAGGIDTQYF
>TRBD1|TRBJ1-2|few|TRBV5-4
TGTGCCAGCAGCTTTGGGCAGGGGGATGGCTACACCTTC
CASSFGQGDGYTF
>.|TRBJ2-7|many|TRBV21-1
TGTGCCAGCGGCAGAGACAGATACTACGAGCAGTACTTC
CASGRDRYYEQYF
>TRBD1|TRBJ2-1|many|TRBV5-1
TGCGCCAGCAGCCAAACCGGGACAGTCTACAATGAGCAGTTCTTC
CASSQTGTVYNEQFF
>TRBD2|TRBJ2-5|many|TRBV20-1
TGCAGTGCTAAAATAAGCGGGGGGCGGGAGACCCAGTACTTC
CSAKISGGRETQYF
>.|TRBJ1-5|many|TRBV5-1
TGCGCCAGCAGGCTGGGGGCGGATAGCAATCAGCCCCAGCATTTT
CASRLGADSNQPQHF
>TRBD1|TRBJ1-2|.|TRBV7-2
TGTGCCAGCAGCTTAGATACAGGGGGAACTAACTATGGCCGCACCTTC
CASSLDTGGTNYGRTF
>.|TRBJ2-7|many|TRBV14
TGTGCCAGCAGCCAAGGGGTCAGGTACTACGAGCAGTACTTC
CASSQGVRYYEQYF
>.|TRBJ1-2|few|TRBV7-2
TGTGCCTGCATCCAGCGCGGGGGGAGGACCTATGGCTACACCTTC
CACIQRGGRTYGYTF
>TRBD1|TRBJ2-7|many|TRBV7-9
TGTGCCAGCAGCTTACAGGGGGCTACCTACGAGCAGTACTTC
CASSLQGATYEQYF
>TRBD1|TRBJ2-3|.|TRBV12-3/TRBV12-4
TGTGCCAGCAGTACTCCGACAGGGGACGCCACAGATGCGCAGTATTTT
CASSTPTGDATDAQYF
>TRBD1|TRBJ2-5|once|TRBV5-1
TGCGCCAGCAGCTGGGAAGAGACAGGGGTGGAGACCCAGTACTTC
CASSWEETGVETQYF
>.|TRBJ2-1|.|TRBV6-1
TGTGCCAGCAGTGAAGTACAGTTTGGCGGCAATGAGCAGTTCTTC
CASSEVQFGGNEQFF
>TRBD1|TRBJ1-2|.|TRBV3-1
TGTGCCAGCAGCCAAATGGACAGGGGGCGCGACAGCTACACCTTC
CASSQMDRGRDSYTF